The T cell receptor (beta chain) described here comes from a study of cytotoxic CD8 clonotypes in ibrutinib-treated CLL. Whole-study results and caveats: A rise in clonality was seen at ibrutinib response, and a fall back toward baseline was seen at progression.

Germline CDR1 reads LNHDA; CDR2 reads SQIVND (reference sequence). V dropped 5 bases and J dropped 4 bases, with 24 bases sitting between them. The CDR3 extends over 17 amino acids. Notes on this clone: Its antigen remains unidentified.

Researchers set a sequencing depth target of 1 in 200,000 to 1 in 1 million T cells. Produced via immunoSEQ multiplex PCR; TCRdb's table is partial and in-frame only. Of a few hundred thousand clones in the sample, 70% were seen once. Material: PBMCs, obtained after 24 months of ibrutinib treatment. The chain has TRBV19 and TRBJ2-7; D gene ambiguous. The TCR was taken from a human donor with chronic lymphocytic leukemia. The CDR3 loop is CASSPRVQTRFGYEQYF. DNA of the CDR3: TGTGCCAGTAGTCCTCGGGTCCAGACCCGTTTTGGGTACGAGCAGTACTTC. Complete variable domain (other parts from reference TRBV19 and TRBJ2-7): DGGITQSPKYLFRKEGQNVTLSCEQNLNHDAMYWYRQDPGQGLRLIYYSQIVNDFQKGDIAEGYSVSREKKESFPLTVTSAQKNPTAFYLCASSPRVQTRFGYEQYFGPGTRLTVT.